The following is a T cell receptor (beta chain) sequence with its context. Antigen specificity is unknown. Data came from immunoSEQ multiplex PCR; TCRdb stores just in-frame clones and leaves some out. This table holds approximately 10,000 clones, around four fifths found once. CDR3 length: 14 residues. The germline V and J ends were trimmed by 2 bases and 6 bases, with 14 bases remaining between them. Germline-derived CDR1 and CDR2 are MDHEN and SYDVKM. This specimen belongs to a study of T cells in localized non-small cell lung cancer. Study findings and constraints: Only one tumor region was sequenced, so heterogeneity remains possible. Exceeding tumor, uninvolved adjacent lung had the highest T cell clonality. Higher adjacent-lung clonality was associated with shorter survival.

The starting material was peripheral blood mononuclear cells, obtained before any cancer treatment. The gene calls are TRBV28 and TRBJ2-7; maybe TRBD1 (6 bases). This TCR was recovered from a female donor of 60 years or more with stage II lung adenocarcinoma. The CDR3 loop is CASSLPVQGTEQYF. The CDR3 DNA reads as TGTGCCAGCAGTTTACCGGTCCAGGGGACCGAGCAGTACTTC.